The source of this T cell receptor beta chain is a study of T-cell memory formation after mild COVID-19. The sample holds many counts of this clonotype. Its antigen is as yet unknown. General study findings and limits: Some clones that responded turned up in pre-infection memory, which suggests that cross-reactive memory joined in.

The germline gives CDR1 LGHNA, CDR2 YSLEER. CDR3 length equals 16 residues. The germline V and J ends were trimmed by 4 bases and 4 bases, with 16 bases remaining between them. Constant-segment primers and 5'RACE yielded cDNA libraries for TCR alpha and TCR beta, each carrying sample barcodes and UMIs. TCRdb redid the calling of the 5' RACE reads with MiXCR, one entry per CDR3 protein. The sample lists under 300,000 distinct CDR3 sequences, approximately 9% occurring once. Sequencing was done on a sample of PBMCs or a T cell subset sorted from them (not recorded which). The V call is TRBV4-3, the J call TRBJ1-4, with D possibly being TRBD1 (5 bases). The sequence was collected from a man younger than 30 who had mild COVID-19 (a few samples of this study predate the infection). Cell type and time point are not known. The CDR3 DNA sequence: TGCGCCAGCAGCCCAAACGAGGGGTCGGGTAATGAAAAACTGTTTTTT. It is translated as CASSPNEGSGNEKLFF.